The 27 T cell receptor beta chains given below trace back to one sample, sequenced in a study of CD8+CD57+ T cells in acquired aplastic anemia. The authors sequenced patients whose flow cytometry had shown CD8+CD57+ cell expansion. Genomic DNA, the template, was used for profiling of the TCR beta VDJ and CDR3. TCRdb re-called the reads through MiXCR, storing one row per CDR3 protein. The profile shows roughly 280,000 distinct CDR3 sequences, 56% of them singletons. The sample taken for sequencing was sorted CD4+, CD8+, or CD8+CD57+ T cells (not recorded which) from PBMCs. The receptors come from a human donor with aplastic anemia.

The chain employs TRBV24-1 and TRBJ1-5; D is perhaps TRBD1 (5 bases). V gave up 5 bases and J gave up 2 bases, with 12 bases separating them. The CDR3 consists of 15 residues. Per germline, CDR1 KGHDR and CDR2 SFDVKD. The CDR3, as DNA: TGTGCCACCAGTGCCTCAGGGCAGGGCAATCAGCCCCAGCATTTT. It codes for CATSASGQGNQPQHF.

The chain links TRBV20-1 to TRBJ2-7; 10 bases align to TRBD2. This CDR3 has 17 amino acids. Trimming took 1 base from V and 0 from J; bases not matched to a gene: 9. The germline CDR1 and CDR2 sequences are DFQATT and SNEGSKA (reference sequence). CDR3 bases: TGCAGTGCTAGAGCAGGACTAGCGGCCCGGAGCTCCTACGAGCAGTACTTC. Protein product: CSARAGLAARSSYEQYF.

J is TRBJ2-7 and V is TRBV10-3; 9 bases map to TRBD2. From germline, CDR1 is ENHRY and CDR2 SYGVKD. This CDR3 has 15 amino acids. Trimming removed 10 bases from V and 0 bases from J; junction bases left unmatched: 10. The CDR3: CASRGSGGNSYEQYF. DNA for the CDR3: TGTGCCAGCAGAGGTAGCGGGGGCAACTCCTACGAGCAGTACTTC.

For this clonotype: Mismatch with germline at one junction end may stem from a read error. V usage is TRBV5-1 and J usage is TRBJ2-3, with 11 nucleotides matching TRBD2. The CDR3 sequence is 16 residues long. CDR1 SGHRS and CDR2 YFSETQ come from the germline V gene. The CDR3 DNA reads as TGCGTCAGCAGCTTGGGGACTAGCGGATTGACAGATACGCAGTATTTT. The encoded protein is CVSSLGTSGLTDTQYF.

The rearrangement uses TRBV29-1 and TRBJ1-4, with D maybe TRBD1 (5 bases). The CDR3 covers 13 residues. Germline V gives CDR1 SQVTM, CDR2 ANQGSEA. V was pared by 4 bases and J by 5 bases, with 11 bases between. CDR3 nucleotides: TGCAGCGTTGTAGGGGAAGTAAATGAAAAACTGTTTTTT. Protein sequence: CSVVGEVNEKLFF.

This clonotype appeared many times. The CDR3 loop is CASSESSGRRELFF. CDR3 bases: TGTGCCAGCAGTGAATCGTCCGGACGCCGGGAGCTGTTTTTT. This rearrangement joins TRBV25-1 to TRBJ2-2; no definite D call. Germline lookup yields CDR1 MGHDK and CDR2 SYGVNS. Between the trimmed V and J ends, which lost 1 base and 9 bases, there was a span of 12 bases. The CDR3 sequence is 14 residues long.

The V and J genes are TRBV4-2 and TRBJ2-7; TRBD2 agrees at 7 bases. The CDR3 sequence is 16 residues long. Germline values: CDR1 LGHNA, CDR2 YNFKEQ. Unmatched junction bases numbered 11, after V lost 1 base and J lost 5 bases. CDR3 sequence reads: CASSQGGRAGRNEQYF. CDR3 sequence (DNA): TGTGCCAGCAGCCAAGGGGGAAGAGCGGGGCGGAACGAGCAGTACTTC.

This chain links TRBV13 with TRBJ2-7; 8 bases are shared with TRBD1. CDR3 size: 16 residues. V was pared by 1 base and J by 4 bases, with 9 bases of the junction left unmatched. Per the germline V gene, CDR1 is PRHDT and CDR2 is FYEKMQ (reference sequence). Here the CDR3 reads CASSLAHQGQGYEQYF. DNA for the CDR3: TGTGCCAGCAGCTTAGCCCATCAAGGACAGGGATACGAGCAGTACTTC.

This clonotype was seen at least ten times. The chain links TRBV30 to TRBJ2-5; 8 bases are shared with TRBD1. The length of the CDR3 is 14 residues. Trimming at V came to 3 bases and at J to 3 bases, leaving 6 bases not matched to a gene. CDR1 and CDR2 (germline): GTSNPN, SVGIG (reference sequence). The chain's CDR3 is CAWSALDREETQYF. The CDR3 DNA reads as TGTGCCTGGAGCGCATTGGACAGGGAAGAGACCCAGTACTTC.

This clonotype was counted at least ten times. The chain links TRBV6-5 to TRBJ1-2; TRBD1 matches 9 bases. Germline V gene lookup returns CDR1 MNHEY and CDR2 SVGAGI. The CDR3 length is 16 residues. V dropped 1 base and J dropped 8; count of bases not matched to a gene: 11. CDR3 coding DNA: TGTGCCAGCAGTTACTACTTACAGGGGGCGCGAGACGGCTACACCTTC. Protein: CASSYYLQGARDGYTF.

At least ten counts were recorded for this clonotype. The chain couples TRBV10-3 to TRBJ1-1, with D tentatively TRBD1 (5 bases). V lost 3 bases, J lost 0 bases, and 11 bases lay in between. In germline, CDR1 is ENHRY, CDR2 SYGVKD. The CDR3 is made up of 15 amino acids. This CDR3 reads CAISETGTVNTEAFF. CDR3 in DNA: TGTGCCATCAGTGAAACCGGGACGGTGAACACTGAAGCTTTCTTT.

The chain uses TRBV7-2 and TRBJ1-5; no clear D gene. CDR1 is SGHTA and CDR2 is FQGNSA in the germline V gene. The ends were cut back, 1 base at V and 5 bases at J, with 6 bases in the middle. There are 13 residues in the CDR3. The CDR3 loop reads CASSLVFYQPQHF. DNA of the CDR3: TGTGCCAGCAGCTTAGTTTTCTATCAGCCCCAGCATTTT.

This clonotype was detected many times. V usage is TRBV5-8 and J usage is TRBJ1-1; D is unresolved. The CDR3 has 15 amino acids. The V end was cut by 4 bases, the J end by 1 base, with 14 bases between. Germline loops: CDR1 SGHTS, CDR2 YDEGEE. The CDR3: CASSRDDTRNTEAFF. DNA of the CDR3: TGTGCCAGCAGCAGGGATGACACAAGGAACACTGAAGCTTTCTTT.

This chain joins TRBV11-2 and TRBJ2-7; weak D call: TRBD2 (5 bases). The CDR3 has 14 residues. The germline V and J ends were trimmed by 3 bases and 7 bases, with 16 bases remaining between them. CDR1 is SGHAT and CDR2 is FQNNGV in the germline V gene. The CDR3 here is CASSFSMGVREQYF. As DNA, the CDR3 is TGTGCCAGCAGCTTCTCTATGGGAGTTCGGGAGCAGTACTTC.

The rearrangement links TRBV5-1 to TRBJ2-1; no definite D call. Trimming removed 0 bases from V and 2 bases from J, with 9 bases in between. Germline V lookup: CDR1 SGHRS, CDR2 YFSETQ. The CDR3 extends over 15 amino acids. The CDR3 loop reads CASSLAAPTYNEQFF. CDR3 nucleotides: TGCGCCAGCAGCTTGGCAGCCCCAACCTACAATGAGCAGTTCTTC.

This chain uses TRBV24-1 with TRBJ2-5; tentative D call: TRBD2 (5 bases). V gave up 3 bases and J gave up 5 bases, with 12 bases separating them. The CDR3 is made up of 14 amino acids. CDR1 and CDR2 (germline): KGHDR, SFDVKD. The CDR3 nucleotides are TGTGCCACCAGTGATCCACTAGAAACGGAGACCCAGTACTTC. It encodes CATSDPLETETQYF.

The chain links TRBV5-1 to TRBJ1-1; the match to TRBD1 covers 8 bases. Losses at the gene ends were 2 bases for V and 4 bases for J; bases not matched to a gene: 4. This CDR3 has 14 residues. Germline loops: CDR1 SGHRS, CDR2 YFSETQ. DNA for the CDR3: TGCGCCAGCAGCTTCGGACAGGGATCCACTGAAGCTTTCTTT. Translated, it gives CASSFGQGSTEAFF.

In this sample, this clonotype turned up many times. This chain links TRBV7-3 with TRBJ1-1; D possibly corresponds to TRBD1 (5 bases). Germline V gene data show CDR1 as SGHTA and CDR2 as FQGTGA. V was shortened by 5 bases and J by 5 bases, with 12 bases between the two germline ends. The CDR3 runs to 13 residues. The CDR3 is CASSEGSVTEAFF. The CDR3 region has the DNA TGTGCCAGCAGCGAGGGGTCGGTAACTGAAGCTTTCTTT.

This clonotype was picked up many times. The chain couples TRBV10-3 to TRBJ2-5; the match to TRBD2 covers 13 bases. CDR1 and CDR2 from the germline V gene are ENHRY and SYGVKD. CDR3 length equals 13 residues. V shed 10 bases, J shed 4 bases, and the junction held 3 bases outside the gene matches. The CDR3 spells CATRTSGRETQYF. The DNA of the CDR3 is TGTGCCACCCGGACTAGCGGGAGAGAGACCCAGTACTTC.

There are many counts of this clonotype. V gene TRBV4-1 combines with J gene TRBJ2-5, with 10 bases that match TRBD2. Per the germline V gene, CDR1 is MGHRA and CDR2 is YSYEKL. This CDR3 is 16 amino acids long. V lost 1 base and J lost 1; bases outside the gene matches: 3. The CDR3 reads CASSQGASGGQETQYF. The CDR3 DNA follows: TGCGCCAGCAGCCAAGGGGCTAGCGGGGGCCAAGAGACCCAGTACTTC.

The chain joins TRBV20-1 to TRBJ2-3; the D is unclear. This CDR3 region has 14 residues. Germline V CDR1 and CDR2: DFQATT, SNEGSKA (reference sequence). Trimming removed 8 bases at V and 4 bases at J, with 19 bases between. In DNA form, the CDR3 reads TGCAGTATCGGTTCCGCGTACGGGCCAGATACGCAGTATTTT. Translating gives CSIGSAYGPDTQYF.

This sequence joins TRBV20-1 and TRBJ1-2, with D perhaps TRBD1 (6 bases). Germline V gives CDR1 DFQATT, CDR2 SNEGSKA (reference sequence). This CDR3 spans 14 amino acids. V lost 7 bases and J lost 4, with 19 bases in between. Written as DNA, the CDR3 is TGCAGTGGTACGGGAGGGGGGTCCCCCTATGGCTACACCTTC. Translating it yields CSGTGGGSPYGYTF.

The gene calls are TRBV7-9 and TRBJ1-2; 7 nucleotides align to TRBD1. V trimming: 4 bases; J trimming: 8 bases; junction bases outside the gene matches: 10. This CDR3 contains 14 residues. Per germline, CDR1 SEHNR and CDR2 FQNEAQ (reference sequence). The CDR3 here is CASSYLGGSKGYTF. CDR3 nucleotide sequence: TGTGCCAGCAGCTACCTAGGGGGCTCTAAGGGCTACACCTTC.

Many counts were recorded for this clonotype. This chain links TRBV6-1 with TRBJ2-4, with 7 positions matching TRBD1. Per the germline V gene, CDR1 is MNHNS and CDR2 is SASEGT. The CDR3 runs 14 residues. J lost 16 bases, V lost 6 bases, and 18 bases had no gene match. CDR3 loop: CASSLAQGQPQSYF. The CDR3 coding sequence is TGTGCCAGCAGCCTAGCCCAGGGACAGCCTCAAAGTTACTTC.

This sequence joins TRBV11-1 and TRBJ2-7, with D possibly matching TRBD2 (7 bases). CDR1 and CDR2 (germline): SGHAT, FQDESV (reference sequence). This CDR3 spans 14 amino acids. With 3 bases removed from V and 7 bases from J, the gap between germline ends came to 16 bases. The CDR3 loop is CASSFRGASGEQYF. The DNA for the CDR3 is TGTGCCAGCAGCTTCCGGGGGGCTTCGGGTGAGCAGTACTTC.

Turning to this clonotype: The junction and the germline gene differ at one end; a read error may be behind it. This chain links TRBV25-1 with TRBJ1-6; TRBD1 might be the D (5 bases). Germline CDR1 MGHDK, CDR2 SYGVNS. CDR3 length: 15 amino acids. CDR3 loop: CPYFPTGLLNSPLHF. In DNA form, the CDR3 reads TGCCCCTATTTTCCCACGGGACTATTAAATTCACCCCTCCACTTT.

This rearrangement joins TRBV11-1 to TRBJ1-4; D possibly corresponds to TRBD1 (6 bases). V was cut by 1 base and J by 10 bases, with 10 bases left in between. CDR3 length: 13 residues. CDR1 and CDR2 (germline): SGHAT, FQDESV (reference sequence). The DNA for the CDR3 is TGTGCCAGCAGCTTAGGACAGGTCGGAAAACTGTTTTTT. Translated, it gives CASSLGQVGKLFF. Using reference TRBV11-1 and TRBJ1-4 for the parts outside the CDR3, the full variable domain is EAEVAQSPRYKITEKSQAVAFWCDPISGHATLYWYRQILGQGPELLVQFQDESVVDDSQLPKDRFSAERLKGVDSTLKIQPAELGDSAMYLCASSLGQVGKLFFGSGTQLSVL.